A single sample is the source of the 11 T cell receptor beta chains below, sequenced in a study of graft-versus-host responses after intestinal transplantation. TCRdb's copy holds only in-frame clones and misses some; the assay was immunoSEQ multiplex PCR. The sample consists of about 97,000 clones, 90% of them appearing once. Sequenced here: PBMCs, sampled roughly 410 days after intestinal transplant. Receptors originate from a human patient who received an intestinal transplant, so some T cells may come from the graft donor.

The V gene is TRBV10-1, the J gene TRBJ2-1; D possibly matches TRBD1 or TRBD2 (6 bases each). The CDR3 is 14 amino acids. Trimming took 2 bases from V and 7 from J, leaving 12 bases between them. Germline CDR1 WNHNN, CDR2 SYGVQD (reference sequence). The CDR3 region is CASSEHEGGNEQFF. In nucleotides, the CDR3 is TGCGCCAGCAGTGAGCACGAAGGGGGGAATGAGCAGTTCTTC.

The chain is built from TRBV6-5 and TRBJ2-4; D may be TRBD2 (5 bases). V shed 6 bases and J shed 8 bases, with 14 bases lying between them. The CDR3 extends over 13 amino acids. Per germline, CDR1 MNHEY and CDR2 SVGAGI. The CDR3 DNA is TGTGCCAGCAGCCACGGTCTCGGGGACATTCAGTACTTC. As protein: CASSHGLGDIQYF.

The chain has TRBV7-8 and TRBJ2-5; 10 bases align to TRBD2. J was trimmed by 2 bases and V by 2 bases; bases with no gene match: 11. The CDR3 length is 18 residues. Germline-derived CDR1 and CDR2 are SGHVS and FQNEAQ. The chain's CDR3 is CASSLYLAGALEQETQYF. CDR3 nucleotide sequence: TGTGCCAGCAGCTTATACCTAGCGGGGGCTCTAGAGCAAGAGACCCAGTACTTC. Looking up the rest from reference TRBV7-8 and TRBJ2-5 gives the full variable domain: GAGVSQSPRYKVAKRGQDVALRCDPISGHVSLFWYQQALGQGPEFLTYFQNEAQLDKSGLPSDRFFAERPEGSVSTLKIQRTQQEDSAVYLCASSLYLAGALEQETQYFGPGTRLLVL.

The chain joins TRBV25-1 to TRBJ2-4, with unresolved D. Germline V gene lookup returns CDR1 MGHDK and CDR2 SYGVNS. The CDR3 is 14 residues long. The germline V and J ends were trimmed by 6 bases and 7 bases, with 16 bases remaining between them. The DNA of the CDR3 is TGTGCCAGCAGGGGTCCGACGGAGAGTAACATTCAGTACTTC. Translating it yields CASRGPTESNIQYF.

The chain couples TRBV7-3 to TRBJ2-5; the match to TRBD2 covers 8 bases. With 1 base clipped from V and 7 bases from J, the junction kept 11 bases outside the gene matches. CDR3 length equals 16 residues. Germline assignment: CDR1 SGHTA and CDR2 FQGTGA. CDR3: CASSLRGSGARGTQYF. CDR3 in DNA: TGTGCCAGCAGCTTAAGGGGTAGCGGGGCGCGGGGGACCCAGTACTTC.

CDR3 loop: CASSEEAGNTGELFF. In DNA form, the CDR3 reads TGTGCCAGCAGTGAAGAAGCGGGGAACACCGGGGAGCTGTTTTTT. The chain links TRBV6-1 to TRBJ2-2, with TRBD2 as a possible D gene (6 bases). CDR1 is MNHNS and CDR2 is SASEGT in the germline V gene. The CDR3 consists of 15 residues. Trimming stripped 1 base from V and 1 base from J, with 7 bases between.

This chain joins TRBV18 and TRBJ2-7; 9 bases align to TRBD2. Germline V gene sequence: CDR1 KGHSH, CDR2 LQKENI. The V gene end was trimmed by 6 bases and the J gene end by 3 bases; junction bases not matched to a gene: 3. There are 13 residues in the CDR3. The CDR3 DNA reads TGTGCCAGCTCGCGGACTAGCGACTACGAGCAGTACTTC. It specifies CASSRTSDYEQYF.

The genes are TRBV4-1 and TRBJ1-4; TRBD1 might be the D (5 bases). Trimming removed 2 bases at V and 1 base at J, with 14 bases between. This CDR3 is built from 17 residues. The germline CDR1 and CDR2 sequences are MGHRA and YSYEKL. The CDR3 region is CASSQTRQPGTNEKLFF. CDR3 nucleotide sequence: TGCGCCAGCAGCCAAACCCGACAGCCGGGAACTAATGAAAAACTGTTTTTT.

The chain combines TRBV7-6 with TRBJ2-1; 7 positions match TRBD1. Germline lookup yields CDR1 SGHVS and CDR2 FNYEAQ. V shed 4 bases and J 9 bases; nucleotides not matched to a gene: 12. The CDR3 runs to 15 residues. As DNA, the CDR3 is TGTGCCAGCAGCTGGGGGCGCGGACAGGTCGGTGAGCAGTTCTTC. Translation gives CASSWGRGQVGEQFF.

The chain recombines TRBV6-5 with TRBJ2-7; D unclear. V gave up 8 bases and J gave up 2 bases, with 13 bases separating them. Germline V gene lookup returns CDR1 MNHEY and CDR2 SVGAGI. The CDR3 sequence is 13 residues long. The CDR3 bases are TGTGCCAGCCGCCTCGGGTCCACCTACGAGCAGTACTTC. This codes for CASRLGSTYEQYF.

V is TRBV6-5 and J is TRBJ1-1; D is possibly TRBD1 (6 bases). Germline lookup yields CDR1 MNHEY and CDR2 SVGAGI. The CDR3 is 14 residues long. The V gene lost 3 bases and the J gene lost 4 bases, with 12 bases spanning the gap. CDR3 protein: CASSYNGGLTEAFF. CDR3 in DNA: TGTGCCAGCAGTTATAACGGGGGCCTCACTGAAGCTTTCTTT.